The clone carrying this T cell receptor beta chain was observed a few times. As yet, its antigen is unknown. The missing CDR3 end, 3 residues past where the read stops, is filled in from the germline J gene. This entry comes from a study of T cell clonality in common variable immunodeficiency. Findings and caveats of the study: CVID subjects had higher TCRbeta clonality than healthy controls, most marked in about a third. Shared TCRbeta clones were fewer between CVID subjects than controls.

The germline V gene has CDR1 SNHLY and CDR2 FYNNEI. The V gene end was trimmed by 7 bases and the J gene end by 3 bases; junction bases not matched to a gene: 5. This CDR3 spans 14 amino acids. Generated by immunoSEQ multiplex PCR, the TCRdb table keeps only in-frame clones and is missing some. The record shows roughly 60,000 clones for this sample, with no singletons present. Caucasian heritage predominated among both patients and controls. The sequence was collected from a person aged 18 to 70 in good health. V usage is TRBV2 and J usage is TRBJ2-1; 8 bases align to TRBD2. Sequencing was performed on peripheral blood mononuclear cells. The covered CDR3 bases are TGTGCCAGCAACGAACTAGCGGACTACAATGAG. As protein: CASNELADYNE. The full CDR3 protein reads CASNELADYNEQFF.